The clone carrying this TCR beta chain has a handful of counts. This sample stems from a study of blood T cell repertoires in COVID-19. Assay: immunoSEQ multiplex PCR; the TCRdb copy retains only in-frame clones and omits some. The sample has 100,000 to 150,000 clones; roughly 72% are singletons. The CDR3 has 11 residues. Trimming removed 6 bases from V and 7 bases from J, with 9 bases in between. This receptor was identified in a man aged 60 to 75 with acute or convalescent COVID-19. The chain uses TRBV12-3 or TRBV12-4 and TRBJ1-1; D not certain. Sequencing was carried out using peripheral blood. The CDR3 is CASRLYFEAFF. The CDR3 DNA reads TGTGCCAGCAGATTGTATTTTGAAGCTTTCTTT.